This is a list of T cell receptor beta chains from one sample in a study of cytomegalovirus exposure and HLA in healthy donors. Clones were sequenced by immunoSEQ multiplex PCR, and TCRdb holds only the in-frame ones, with some missing. In the table there are about 96,000 clones, around four fifths of which are singletons. The source material was PBMCs. These receptors originate from a man aged 45 to 65 in good health and CMV-seropositive. Both conserved end residues are part of each CDR3. Each record gives: D gene, clone size, V gene, J gene, CDR3 protein. D genes are given only for firm matches. Size is omitted from some rows. Given values are once, few, many or a class for expanded clones.

>NA|NA|TRBV9|TRBJ1-5
CASSPLGGINQPQNF
>TRBD1|NA|TRBV6-1|TRBJ1-3
CASSETGISGNTIYF
>NA|few|TRBV30|TRBJ1-4
CAWSETTTNEKLFF
>NA|NA|TRBV5-6|TRBJ1-5
CASSLGGGMSMPQHF
>NA|NA|TRBV23-1|TRBJ1-6
CASSQSGDNYSPLHF
>NA|NA|TRBV5-4|TRBJ1-4
CASSLQAGGGEKLFF
>TRBD1|few|TRBV4-3|TRBJ1-1
CASSHADRGRTEAFF
>NA|few|TRBV6-5|TRBJ2-1
CASSYEASSYNEQFF
>TRBD2|NA|TRBV18|TRBJ2-3
CASSPPGLAGGVTDTQYF
>NA|NA|TRBV4-2|TRBJ1-3
CASSQDRNSGNTIYF
>NA|NA|TRBV6-1|TRBJ2-5
CATMGSWTQYF
>NA|NA|TRBV18|TRBJ2-6
CASSRSGPGGANVLTF
>NA|NA|TRBV6-1|TRBJ1-5
CASSEGGGRQPQHF
>TRBD1|NA|TRBV18|TRBJ2-7
CASSPPGTGVVGEQYF
>NA|NA|TRBV4-1|NA
CASSLTAADPPYEQYF
>NA|NA|TRBV10-3|TRBJ2-6
CAISESVGSGSGANVLTF
>TRBD2|NA|TRBV7-6|TRBJ2-3
CASSNLAGALDTQYF
>NA|NA|TRBV5-1|TRBJ1-6
CASSLGGLANSPLHF
>TRBD1|NA|TRBV7-2|TRBJ1-6
CASSPPRDRNSPLHF
>NA|NA|TRBV29-1|TRBJ2-2
CSVRGGRTGELFF
>TRBD2|NA|TRBV7-9|TRBJ2-5
CASILAGRETQYF
>NA|NA|TRBV2|TRBJ2-7
CASTSGGRVSYEQYF
>TRBD1|NA|TRBV7-2|TRBJ2-3
CASSDRDRSTDTQYF
>TRBD1|NA|TRBV30|TRBJ1-3
CAWSPTQGVTGNTIYF
>TRBD2|NA|TRBV7-6|TRBJ2-1
CASSFASGGVSEQFF
>TRBD1|NA|TRBV5-1|TRBJ1-1
CASSLAGTGGTTEAFF
>TRBD1|NA|TRBV6-1|TRBJ2-3
CASSARDSRPDTQYF
>NA|NA|TRBV6-1|TRBJ1-1
CASSEAGALGSNTEAFF
>NA|NA|TRBV7-2|TRBJ2-7
CASSLAGLYEQYF
>TRBD1|NA|TRBV30|TRBJ2-7
CAWSVRGDSRYEQYF
>NA|NA|TRBV12-5|TRBJ2-4
CASALAGRDIQYF
>NA|NA|TRBV4-3|TRBJ1-3
CASSQDPTAGNTIYF
>NA|few|TRBV5-6|TRBJ1-1
CASSNSGMNTEAFF
>TRBD1|few|TRBV27|TRBJ1-2
CASNCTGASYGYTF
>NA|NA|TRBV18|TRBJ1-2
CASSPTPDNYGYTF
>NA|few|TRBV6-1|TRBJ1-4
CASNTHVANEKLFF
>TRBD1|NA|TRBV5-1|TRBJ2-3
CASRTGTGEDTQYF
>TRBD1|NA|TRBV30|TRBJ2-7
CAWSTSGTGCEQYF
>NA|NA|TRBV30|TRBJ2-5
CAWSIQKETQYF
>NA|few|TRBV30|TRBJ2-2
CACPQAGGELFF
>TRBD1|NA|TRBV14|TRBJ2-7
CASSQDIGQGLNEQYF
>TRBD1|NA|TRBV11-2|TRBJ1-2
CASSLTGSGYTF
>NA|NA|TRBV10-3|TRBJ1-5
CAISPDRSSNQPQHF
>NA|NA|TRBV19|TRBJ1-1
CASTDREVNTKAFF